The clone carrying this T cell receptor (beta chain) was seen a handful of times. J was trimmed by 5 bases and V by 4 bases; bases with no gene match: 13. Germline CDR1 DFQATT, CDR2 SNEGSKA (reference sequence). This CDR3 contains 15 residues. The data originate from a study of identical twins. Each CDR3 protein gets one entry after TCRdb re-called the 5' RACE reads with MiXCR. This table holds 500,000 to 650,000 distinct CDR3 sequences, under 8.5% found once. Healthy Caucasians provided all donations. This sample was shared with a second study, whose subject was yellow fever vaccine responses in identical twins. That study reports: Reports say the vaccine T cell response in twins looked partly convergent and partly personalized.

The chain joins TRBV20-1 to TRBJ2-5; 7 bases align to TRBD1. The TCR sequence derives from a woman aged 18-29 years in good health. What was sequenced was PBMCs. CDR3: CSATDYRGNGETQYF. CDR3 nucleotide sequence: TGCAGTGCTACCGATTACAGGGGAAACGGGGAGACCCAGTACTTC.